This T cell receptor beta chain originates from a study of blood T cell repertoires in COVID-19. Looking at the study overall: Collection of acute and convalescent COVID-19 samples took place in the United States, Italy and Spain. T cells, B-cell-depleted T cells, or PBMCs provided the cDNA or gDNA that served as material.

Original methodology: From reference gene primer amplification, estimates of nucleated cell counts were derived. Assay used: immunoSEQ multiplex PCR; TCRdb lists only in-frame clones, some missing. V and J calls and clone size are given by that table; D and trimming were obtained from the DNA. The table records some 300,000 clones, 85% to 90% of them present only once. V gave up 1 base and J gave up 4 bases, with 8 bases separating them. The CDR3 is 14 amino acids. Germline-derived CDR1 and CDR2 are LGHNA and YSLEER. The specimen sequenced was peripheral blood. The clonotype comes from a man in his 70s with acute or convalescent COVID-19. The V call is TRBV4-3, the J call TRBJ2-4; TRBD1 might be the D (6 bases). The DNA for the CDR3 is TGCGCCAGCAGCCAAGCAAGGGGGAAAAACATTCAGTACTTC. Residues: CASSQARGKNIQYF.